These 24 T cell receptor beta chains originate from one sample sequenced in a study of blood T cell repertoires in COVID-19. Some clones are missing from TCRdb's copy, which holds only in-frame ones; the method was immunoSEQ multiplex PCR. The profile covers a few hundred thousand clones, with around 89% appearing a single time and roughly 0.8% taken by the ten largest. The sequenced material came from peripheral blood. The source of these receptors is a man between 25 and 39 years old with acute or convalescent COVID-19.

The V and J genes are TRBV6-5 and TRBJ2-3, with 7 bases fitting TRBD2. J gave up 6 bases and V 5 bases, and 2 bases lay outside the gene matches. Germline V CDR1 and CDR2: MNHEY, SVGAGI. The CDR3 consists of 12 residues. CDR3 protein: CASSPAGDTQYF. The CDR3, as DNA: TGTGCCAGCAGTCCAGCGGGGGATACGCAGTATTTT.

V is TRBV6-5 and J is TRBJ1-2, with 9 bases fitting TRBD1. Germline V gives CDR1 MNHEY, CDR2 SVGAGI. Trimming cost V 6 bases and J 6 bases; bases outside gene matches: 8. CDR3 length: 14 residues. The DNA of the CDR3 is TGTGCCAGCAGCACCGGGACAGGGTTGCATGGCTACACCTTC. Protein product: CASSTGTGLHGYTF.

CDR3 region: CASSSGQKNSNQPQHF. Written as DNA, the CDR3 is TGTGCCAGCAGTTCGGGACAGAAGAATAGCAATCAGCCCCAGCATTTT. V usage is TRBV28 and J usage is TRBJ1-5, with TRBD1 matching 7 bases. From germline, CDR1 is MDHEN and CDR2 SYDVKM. CDR3 length: 16 amino acids. V gave up 4 bases and J gave up 0 bases; unmatched junction bases: 6.

Here the CDR3 reads CASSLIRNTEAFF. For the CDR3, the DNA is TGTGCCAGCAGTTTAATCCGGAACACTGAAGCTTTCTTT. This chain uses TRBV27 with TRBJ1-1; D ambiguous. Between the trimmed V and J ends, which lost 2 bases and 1 base, there was a span of 5 bases. CDR1 and CDR2 from the germline V gene are MNHEY and SMNVEV (reference sequence). This CDR3 has 13 residues.

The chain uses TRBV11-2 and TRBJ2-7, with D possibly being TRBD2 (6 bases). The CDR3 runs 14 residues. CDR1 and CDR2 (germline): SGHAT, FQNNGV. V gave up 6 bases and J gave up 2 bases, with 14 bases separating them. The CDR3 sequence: CASRLEGGAYEQYF. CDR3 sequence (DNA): TGTGCCAGCAGGTTGGAGGGTGGGGCCTACGAGCAGTACTTC.

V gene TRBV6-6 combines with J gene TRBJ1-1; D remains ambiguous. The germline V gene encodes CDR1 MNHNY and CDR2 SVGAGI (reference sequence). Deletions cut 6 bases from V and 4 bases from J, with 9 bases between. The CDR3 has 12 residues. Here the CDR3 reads CASRIPGTEAFF. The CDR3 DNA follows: TGTGCCAGCAGAATCCCAGGCACTGAAGCTTTCTTT.

The CDR3 DNA reads as TGTGCCAGCACCAATGGACAGGGCGGAGTGCAGCCCCAGCATTTT. The encoded protein is CASTNGQGGVQPQHF. The chain couples TRBV28 to TRBJ1-5; 8 bases are shared with TRBD1. Germline CDR1 and CDR2: MDHEN and SYDVKM. Trimming cost V 7 bases and J 7 bases; bases outside gene matches: 12. This CDR3 has 15 residues.

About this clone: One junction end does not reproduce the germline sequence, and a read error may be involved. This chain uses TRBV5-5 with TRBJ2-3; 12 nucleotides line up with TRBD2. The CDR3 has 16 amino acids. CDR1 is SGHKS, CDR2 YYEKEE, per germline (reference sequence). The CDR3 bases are TGTGCCAGCAGATTGGCGACTAGCGGGGGATCCGATACGCAGTATTTT. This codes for CASRLATSGGSDTQYF.

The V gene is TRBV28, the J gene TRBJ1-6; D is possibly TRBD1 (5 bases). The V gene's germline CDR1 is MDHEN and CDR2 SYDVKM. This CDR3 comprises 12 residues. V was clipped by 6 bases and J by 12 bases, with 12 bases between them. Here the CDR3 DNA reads TGTGCCAGCAGCCAATACAGGCTACCCCTCCACTTT. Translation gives CASSQYRLPLHF.

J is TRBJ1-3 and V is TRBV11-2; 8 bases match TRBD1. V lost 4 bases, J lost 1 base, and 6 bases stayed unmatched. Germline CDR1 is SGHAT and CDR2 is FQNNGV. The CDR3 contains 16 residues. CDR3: CASSSRTGRSGNTIYF. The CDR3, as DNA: TGTGCCAGCAGCTCAAGGACAGGGAGGTCTGGAAACACCATATATTTT.

This CDR3 reads CASSFPQETQYF. CDR3 coding DNA: TGTGCCAGCAGTTTTCCGCAAGAGACCCAGTACTTC. The J gene is TRBJ2-5, the V gene TRBV28, with unresolved D. Germline-derived CDR1 and CDR2 are MDHEN and SYDVKM. V shed 3 bases and J shed 2 bases, with 4 bases lying between them. The CDR3 is made up of 12 amino acids.

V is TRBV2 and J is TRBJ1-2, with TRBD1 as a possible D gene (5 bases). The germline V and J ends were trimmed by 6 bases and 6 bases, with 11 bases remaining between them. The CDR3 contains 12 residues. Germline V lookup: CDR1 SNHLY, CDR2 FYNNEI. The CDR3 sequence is CASSRVPDGYTF. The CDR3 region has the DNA TGTGCCAGCAGCAGGGTCCCGGATGGCTACACCTTC.

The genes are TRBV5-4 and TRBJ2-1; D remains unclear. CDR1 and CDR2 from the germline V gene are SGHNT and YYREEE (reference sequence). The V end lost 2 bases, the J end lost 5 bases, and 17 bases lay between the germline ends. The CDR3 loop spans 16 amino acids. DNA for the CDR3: TGTGCCAGCAGCTTCTCCTCGACGGGTTTCGACAATGAGCAGTTCTTC. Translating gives CASSFSSTGFDNEQFF.

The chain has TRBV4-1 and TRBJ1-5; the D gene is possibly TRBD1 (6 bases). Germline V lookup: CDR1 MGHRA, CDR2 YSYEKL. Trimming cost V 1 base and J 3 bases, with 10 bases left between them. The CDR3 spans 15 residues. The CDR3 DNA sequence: TGCGCCAGCAGCCAAGCCGACAGGCTCAATCAGCCCCAGCATTTT. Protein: CASSQADRLNQPQHF.

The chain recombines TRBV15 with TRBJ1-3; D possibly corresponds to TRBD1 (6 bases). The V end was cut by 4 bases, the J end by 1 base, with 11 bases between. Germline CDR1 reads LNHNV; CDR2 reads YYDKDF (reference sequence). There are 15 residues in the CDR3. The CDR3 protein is CATSTYRVSGNTIYF. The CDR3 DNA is TGTGCCACCAGCACTTACAGGGTTTCTGGAAACACCATATATTTT.

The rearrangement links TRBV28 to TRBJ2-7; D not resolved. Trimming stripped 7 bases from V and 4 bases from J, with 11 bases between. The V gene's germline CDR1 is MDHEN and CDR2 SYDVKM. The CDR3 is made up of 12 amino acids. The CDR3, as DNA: TGTGCCAGCAAAAGGAGCCTATACGAGCAGTACTTC. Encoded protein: CASKRSLYEQYF. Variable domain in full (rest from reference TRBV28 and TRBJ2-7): DVKVTQSSRYLVKRTGEKVFLECVQDMDHENMFWYRQDPGLGLRLIYFSYDVKMKEKGDIPEGYSVSREKKERFSLILESASTNQTSMYLCASKRSLYEQYFGPGTRLTVT.

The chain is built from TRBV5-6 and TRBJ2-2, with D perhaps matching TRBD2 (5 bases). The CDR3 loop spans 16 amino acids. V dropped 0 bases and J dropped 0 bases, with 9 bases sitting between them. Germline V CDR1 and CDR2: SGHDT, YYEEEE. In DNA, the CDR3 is TGTGCCAGCAGCTTGGGAGCGGCCTCGAACACCGGGGAGCTGTTTTTT. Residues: CASSLGAASNTGELFF.

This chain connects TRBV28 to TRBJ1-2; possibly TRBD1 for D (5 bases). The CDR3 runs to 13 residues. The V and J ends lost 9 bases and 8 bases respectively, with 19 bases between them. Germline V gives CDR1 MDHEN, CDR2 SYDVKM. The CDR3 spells CASLPGLRDGYTF. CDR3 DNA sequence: TGTGCCAGTCTACCGGGACTAAGGGACGGCTACACCTTC.

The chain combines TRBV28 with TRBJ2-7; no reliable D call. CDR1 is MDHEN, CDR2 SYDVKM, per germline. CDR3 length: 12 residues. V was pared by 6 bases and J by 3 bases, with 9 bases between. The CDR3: CASSPQFYEQYF. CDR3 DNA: TGTGCCAGCAGCCCGCAGTTCTACGAGCAGTACTTC. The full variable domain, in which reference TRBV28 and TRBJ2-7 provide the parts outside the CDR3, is DVKVTQSSRYLVKRTGEKVFLECVQDMDHENMFWYRQDPGLGLRLIYFSYDVKMKEKGDIPEGYSVSREKKERFSLILESASTNQTSMYLCASSPQFYEQYFGPGTRLTVT.

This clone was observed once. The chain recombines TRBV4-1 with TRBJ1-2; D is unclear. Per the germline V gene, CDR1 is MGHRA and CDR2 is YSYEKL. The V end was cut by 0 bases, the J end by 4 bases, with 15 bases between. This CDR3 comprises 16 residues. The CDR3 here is CASSQEKGRPAYGYTF. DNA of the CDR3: TGCGCCAGCAGCCAAGAGAAAGGGAGGCCCGCCTATGGCTACACCTTC.

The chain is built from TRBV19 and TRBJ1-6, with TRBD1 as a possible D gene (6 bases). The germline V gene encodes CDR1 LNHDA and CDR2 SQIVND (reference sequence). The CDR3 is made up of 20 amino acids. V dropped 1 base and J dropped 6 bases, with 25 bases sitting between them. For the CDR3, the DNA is TGTGCCAGTAGTATAGTCCGAATTGGTTGGACAGCAACGGTTAATTCACCCCTCCACTTT. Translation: CASSIVRIGWTATVNSPLHF.

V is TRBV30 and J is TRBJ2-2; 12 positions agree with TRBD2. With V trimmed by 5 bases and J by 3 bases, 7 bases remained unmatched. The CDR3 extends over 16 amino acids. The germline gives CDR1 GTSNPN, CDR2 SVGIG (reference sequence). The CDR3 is CAWATGTSGYTGELFF. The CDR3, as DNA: TGTGCCTGGGCAACCGGGACTAGCGGGTACACCGGGGAGCTGTTTTTT.

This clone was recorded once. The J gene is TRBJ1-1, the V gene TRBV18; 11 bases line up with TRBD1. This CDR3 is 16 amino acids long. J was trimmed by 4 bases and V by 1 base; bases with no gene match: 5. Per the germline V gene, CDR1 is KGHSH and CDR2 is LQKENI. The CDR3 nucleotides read TGTGCCAGCTCACCACGGGGACAGGGGGACGTCACTGAAGCTTTCTTT. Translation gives CASSPRGQGDVTEAFF.

Here the CDR3 DNA reads TGTGCCAGCCAAAGCGGGGGTACATACTACGAGCAGTACTTC. It is translated as CASQSGGTYYEQYF. The chain is built from TRBV5-4 and TRBJ2-7, with TRBD2 matching over 8 bases. The CDR3 is 14 amino acids. From germline, CDR1 is SGHNT and CDR2 YYREEE (reference sequence). J lost 3 bases, V lost 7 bases, and 9 bases had no gene match.